A selection of T cell receptor beta chains follows, all from one sample in a study of cytomegalovirus exposure and HLA in healthy donors. Libraries were prepared by immunoSEQ multiplex PCR; TCRdb keeps only in-frame clonotypes and omits some of them. This table has roughly 110,000 clones, around 70% appearing once. The sample taken for sequencing was PBMCs. These receptors all stem from a boy aged 5 to 17 in good health and CMV-seronegative. Each CDR3 is given with its conserved first and last residue. The D gene is left open where the match is weak. Rows may omit the clone size; those that give it use once, few, many or a size class.

>-|-|TRBV5-6|TRBJ1-5
CASSDYRAGNDQPQHF
TGTGCCAGCAGCGACTACAGGGCGGGCAACGATCAGCCCCAGCATTTT
>TRBD1|-|TRBV5-1|TRBJ1-1
CASSRDRGQGGEAFF
TGCGCCAGCAGCCGGGACAGGGGGCAAGGGGGTGAAGCTTTCTTT
>-|once|TRBV18|TRBJ1-2
CASSYVGTLNYGYTF
TGTGCCAGCTCGTACGTGGGCACGTTAAACTATGGCTACACCTTC
>TRBD1|-|TRBV30|TRBJ2-7
CACTMGTGFFYEQYF
TGTGCCTGCACGATGGGGACAGGGTTTTTCTACGAGCAGTACTTC
>TRBD2|-|TRBV6-1|TRBJ2-1
CASREDASGSLYNEQFF
TGTGCCAGCAGAGAAGACGCTAGCGGGTCCCTTTACAATGAGCAGTTCTTC
>-|-|TRBV4-1|TRBJ1-2
CASSQEDSLNYGYTF
TGCGCCAGCAGCCAAGAAGACAGTCTTAACTATGGCTACACCTTC
>-|-|TRBV7-9|TRBJ1-4
CASSPPDSYNEKLFF
TGTGCCAGCAGCCCCCCCGACAGTTATAATGAAAAACTGTTTTTT
>-|-|TRBV10-3|TRBJ1-1
CAIQSGGRSEAFF
TGTGCCATCCAGAGCGGGGGGCGTAGTGAAGCTTTCTTT
>TRBD2|-|TRBV4-2|TRBJ2-3
CASSLQYASGSPDTQYF
TGTGCCAGCAGCCTCCAGTATGCTAGCGGGAGCCCAGATACGCAGTATTTT
>-|-|TRBV28|TRBJ2-7
CASSSYGSPGSPVPYEQYF
TGTGCCAGCAGTTCTTATGGCTCACCCGGGAGCCCCGTTCCCTACGAGCAGTACTTC
>-|-|TRBV19|TRBJ2-1
CASSAIDYNYNEQFF
TGTGCCAGTAGTGCCATAGACTATAACTACAATGAGCAGTTCTTC
>-|-|TRBV19|TRBJ1-2
CASSTGWTSPIWGYTF
TGTGCCAGTAGTACCGGTTGGACAAGCCCCATATGGGGCTACACCTTC
>TRBD1|-|TRBV5-1|TRBJ1-2
CASSLDRGSNTF
TGCGCCAGCAGCCTGGACAGGGGGAGTAACACCTTC
>TRBD1|-|TRBV7-9|TRBJ1-6
CASSSGQGVSPLHF
TGTGCCAGCAGCTCTGGACAGGGGGTTTCACCCCTCCACTTT
>-|-|TRBV5-1|TRBJ2-5
CASSRGPFGQTQYF
TGCGCCAGCAGCAGGGGCCCCTTCGGCCAGACCCAGTACTTC